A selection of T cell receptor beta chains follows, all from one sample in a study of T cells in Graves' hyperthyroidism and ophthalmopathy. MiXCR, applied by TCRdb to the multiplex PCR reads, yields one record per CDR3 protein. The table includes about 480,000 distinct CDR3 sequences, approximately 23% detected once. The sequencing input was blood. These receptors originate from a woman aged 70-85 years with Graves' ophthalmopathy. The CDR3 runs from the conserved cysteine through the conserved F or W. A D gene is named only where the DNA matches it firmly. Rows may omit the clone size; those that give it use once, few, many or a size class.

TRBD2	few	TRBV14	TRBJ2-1	TGTGCCAGCAGCCAAGATTCGGGAAGCGGGAGTGCCCGCTCCTACAATGAGCAGTTCTTC	CASSQDSGSGSARSYNEQFF
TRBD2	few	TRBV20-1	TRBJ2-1	TGCAGTGCTCCGAGGCTCTCACCGGGACTAGGGGGCAATGAGCAGTTCTTC	CSAPRLSPGLGGNEQFF
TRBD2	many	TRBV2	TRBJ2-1	TGTGCCAGCAGACAAGTACTAGCGGATCTAAATGAGCAGTTCTTC	CASRQVLADLNEQFF
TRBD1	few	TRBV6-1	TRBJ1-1	TGTGCCAGCATCCCCTCCTCCGGCGCAGGGGGTAACACTGAAGCTTTCTTT	CASIPSSGAGGNTEAFF
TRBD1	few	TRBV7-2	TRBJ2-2	TGTGCCAGCAGCTACAGGGGGTCCGGGGAGCTGTTTTTT	CASSYRGSGELFF
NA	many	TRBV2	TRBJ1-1	TGTGCCAGCAGTGACCGGGTGAACACTGAAGCTTTCTTT	CASSDRVNTEAFF
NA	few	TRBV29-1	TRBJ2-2	TGCAGCGTTGACGGACGGGAGAGGGGCACCGGGGAGCTGTTTTTT	CSVDGRERGTGELFF
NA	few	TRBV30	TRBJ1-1	TGTGCCTGGAGGAGAGGGGACACTGAAGCTTTCTTT	CAWRRGDTEAFF
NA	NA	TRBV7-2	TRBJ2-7	TGTGCCAGCAGCTATCATCAGGAACCCTACGAGCAGTACTTC	CASSYHQEPYEQYF
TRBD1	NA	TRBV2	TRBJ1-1	TGTGCCAGCAGAACCGGAGGGACAGGGGTCACTGAAGCTTTCTTT	CASRTGGTGVTEAFF
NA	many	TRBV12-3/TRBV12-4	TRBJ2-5	TGTGCCAGCAGTCCCAGAGGGGTGACCCAGTACTTC	CASSPRGVTQYF
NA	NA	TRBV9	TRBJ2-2	TGTGCCAGCAGCCGCACAGGTGTCGGGGAGCTGTTTTTT	CASSRTGVGELFF
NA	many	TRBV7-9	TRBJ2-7	TGTGCCAGCAGCTTAGACACCCTGAGCTACGAGCAGTACTTC	CASSLDTLSYEQYF
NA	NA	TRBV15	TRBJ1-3	TGTGCCACCAGCAGAGGAGAAGTCGGGAACACCATATATTTT	CATSRGEVGNTIYF
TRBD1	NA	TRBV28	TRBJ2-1	TGTGCCAGCAGTTTGCTGAGGGGACAGGGTGACAATGAGCAGTTCTTC	CASSLLRGQGDNEQFF
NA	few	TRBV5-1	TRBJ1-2	TGCGCCAGCAGCACCCAACCGGGACCGATTAACTATGGCTACACCTTC	CASSTQPGPINYGYTF
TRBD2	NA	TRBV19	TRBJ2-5	TGTGCCAGTAGTAAAGCTACTAGCGGGAGAGGAAGGGAGACCCAGTACTTC	CASSKATSGRGRETQYF
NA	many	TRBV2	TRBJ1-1	TGTGCCAGCAGTGAAGCAGGGGCGGGGAACACTGAAGCTTTCTTT	CASSEAGAGNTEAFF
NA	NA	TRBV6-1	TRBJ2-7	TGTGCCAGCTATTTGGGGAGATCCTACGAGCAGTACTTC	CASYLGRSYEQYF
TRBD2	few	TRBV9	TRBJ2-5	TGTGCCAGCAGCGTAGGGGTAGCGGGAGGAGAGACCCAGTACTTC	CASSVGVAGGETQYF
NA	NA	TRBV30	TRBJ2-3	TGTGCCTGGTGTATGGCAGGGGCCACAGATACGCAGTATTTT	CAWCMAGATDTQYF
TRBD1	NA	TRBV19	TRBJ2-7	TGTGCCAGTAGTATTGGGGGACAGGGGACCTACGAGCAGTACTTC	CASSIGGQGTYEQYF